Included here is one T cell receptor beta chain sequence, with context. The antigen is not known. Looked up from germline, CDR1 is SNHLY and CDR2 is FYNNEI. The CDR3 has 13 amino acids. With 7 bases removed from V and 1 base from J, the gap between germline ends came to 10 bases. This specimen belongs to a study of T cells after yellow fever vaccination. Study summary: Where fractions had low cell numbers, libraries were prepared from them with the SMART-Seq v4 Ultra Low Input RNA kit.

Conversion of TCR transcripts into cDNA relied on 5'RACE template switching, which added a universal primer site and UMIs. MiXCR was run by TCRdb on the 5' RACE reads, yielding one entry per CDR3 protein. The sample has 170,000 or so distinct CDR3 sequences, approximately 6.2% seen once; the top ten hold roughly 3%. Study-wide points: A weaker secondary response peaked on day 5, the primary on day 15. Clones that expanded after primary vaccination mostly reappeared after the booster (roughly 96% CD4, 80% to 90% CD8).

The sample in question was CD4+ T cells sorted from PBMCs, obtained on the day of the first yellow fever vaccination. The receptor was derived from a man aged 18 to 30 who received the YFV17D yellow fever vaccine. The chain is built from TRBV2 and TRBJ1-1, with a possible D match to TRBD1 (6 bases). The CDR3 nucleotides are TGTGCCAGCAACTTGGGACAGAACACTGAAGCTTTCTTT. This sequence encodes CASNLGQNTEAFF.